This note documents a single T cell receptor (beta chain) sequence. This specimen belongs to a study of tumor-infiltrating lymphocytes in primary liver carcinoma. Starting material of approximately 500 ng total RNA yielded TCR beta cDNA via a constant-region primer. Slightly modified ARM-PCR with three nested multiplex PCR rounds yielded TCR beta libraries. TCRdb re-analysed the multiplex PCR reads in MiXCR, keeping a single row per CDR3 protein. The sample lists fewer than 200,000 distinct CDR3 sequences; approximately 80% were seen once. Unsorted bulk tissue (roughly 20-34 mg) underwent RNA and DNA co-extraction. Each individual tumor supplied samples from five separate regions. The source of this sequence is a man in his forties with primary liver carcinoma and hepatitis B virus infection. The sequenced sample consisted of tumor tissue from primary liver carcinoma.

The CDR3, as DNA: TGTGCCAACAGGGAACCCGGACGGGTAAACACTGAAGCTTTCTTT. It yields the protein CANREPGRVNTEAFF. The chain couples TRBV6-1 to TRBJ1-1, with D maybe TRBD1 (6 bases). CDR1 is MNHNS, CDR2 SASEGT, per germline. Trimming removed 10 bases at V and 2 bases at J, with 20 bases between. The CDR3 runs to 15 residues.